This T cell receptor beta chain was found in a study of OX40 agonist ivuxolimab in advanced cancers. Looking at the study overall: At 0.01 to 10 mg/kg, ivuxolimab was administered intravenously to patients every 2 weeks.

The data were produced by immunoSEQ multiplex PCR, yet TCRdb's version contains in-frame clones alone and is incomplete. The sample lists under 95,000 clones, about 89% occurring once. V lost 6 bases to trimming and J lost 6 bases, with 10 bases between them. The CDR3 runs to 11 residues. Per germline, CDR1 SGHRS and CDR2 YFSETQ. The sample was CD4+ or CD8+ T cells sorted from blood, taken in a trial of the OX40 agonist ivuxolimab. This receptor was identified in an adult with an advanced solid tumor such as melanoma, head and neck, liver or kidney cancer. The J gene is TRBJ2-7, the V gene TRBV5-1; unclear D gene. CDR3 DNA: TGCGCCAGCAACCGGTTCCCCGAGCAGTACTTC. Protein: CASNRFPEQYF. The whole variable domain, filled in from reference TRBV5-1 and TRBJ2-7, reads KAGVTQTPRYLIKTRGQQVTLSCSPISGHRSVSWYQQTPGQGLQFLFEYFSETQRNKGNFPGRFSGRQFSNSRSEMNVSTLELGDSALYLCASNRFPEQYFGPGTRLTVT.